Given below is one T cell receptor (beta chain) in context. The antigen remains unidentified. The source of the sample is a study of early T cells in non-severe SARS-CoV-2 infection. Study in general: Sequencing of unsorted whole blood was done on bulk RNA, leaving chains unpaired. Study-level findings and limits: VDJdb matching, biased toward anti-spike CD8 responses, missed private and CD4 specificities.

The CDR3 runs 17 residues. Germline V lookup: CDR1 SGDLS, CDR2 YYNGEE. Trimming took 5 bases from V and 1 from J, leaving 19 bases between them. Individual cDNA molecules carried attached unique molecular identifiers. From the 5' RACE reads, TCRdb called clonotypes with MiXCR, one entry per CDR3 protein. This table holds roughly 57,000 distinct CDR3 sequences, around 13% found once. Sequenced sample: whole blood. V and J are TRBV9 and TRBJ1-3; weak D call: TRBD1 (5 bases). This TCR was recovered from an adult who was a healthcare worker with PCR-confirmed SARS-CoV-2 infection or an uninfected control (not recorded which). CDR3 loop: CASSYQPQGVSGNTIYF. In DNA, the CDR3 is TGTGCCAGCAGTTACCAACCCCAGGGTGTTTCTGGAAACACCATATATTTT.